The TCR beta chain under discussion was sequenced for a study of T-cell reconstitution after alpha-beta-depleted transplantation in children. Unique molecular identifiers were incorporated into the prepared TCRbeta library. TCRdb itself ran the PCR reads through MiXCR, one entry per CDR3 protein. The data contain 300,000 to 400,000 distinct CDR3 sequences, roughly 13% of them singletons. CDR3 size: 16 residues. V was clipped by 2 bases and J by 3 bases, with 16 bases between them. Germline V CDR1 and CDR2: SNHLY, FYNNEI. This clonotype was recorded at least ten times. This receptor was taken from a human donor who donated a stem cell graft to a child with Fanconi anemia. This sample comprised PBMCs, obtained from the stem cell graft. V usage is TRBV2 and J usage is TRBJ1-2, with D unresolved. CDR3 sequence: CASSERVRSGHYGYTF. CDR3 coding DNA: TGTGCCAGCAGTGAAAGGGTCCGGTCGGGCCACTATGGCTACACCTTC. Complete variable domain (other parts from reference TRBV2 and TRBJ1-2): EPEVTQTPSHQVTQMGQEVILRCVPISNHLYFYWYRQILGQKVEFLVSFYNNEISEKSEIFDDQFSVERPDGSNFTLKIRSTKLEDSAMYFCASSERVRSGHYGYTFGSGTRLTVV.